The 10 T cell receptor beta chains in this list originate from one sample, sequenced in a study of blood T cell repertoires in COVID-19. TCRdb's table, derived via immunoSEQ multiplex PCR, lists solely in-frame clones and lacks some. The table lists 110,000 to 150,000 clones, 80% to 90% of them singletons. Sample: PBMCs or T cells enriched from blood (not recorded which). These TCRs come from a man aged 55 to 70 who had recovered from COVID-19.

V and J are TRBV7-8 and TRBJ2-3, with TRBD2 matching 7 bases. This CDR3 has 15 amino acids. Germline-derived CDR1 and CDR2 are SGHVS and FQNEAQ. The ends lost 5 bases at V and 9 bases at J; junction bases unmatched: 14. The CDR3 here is CASSPGAGVGRTQYF. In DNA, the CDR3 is TGTGCCAGCAGCCCCGGTGCGGGAGTGGGGAGGACGCAGTATTTT.

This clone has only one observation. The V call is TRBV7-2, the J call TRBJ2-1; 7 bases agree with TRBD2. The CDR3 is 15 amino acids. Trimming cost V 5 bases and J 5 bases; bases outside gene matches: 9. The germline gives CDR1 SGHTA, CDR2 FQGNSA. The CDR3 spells CASSQRLAQNNEQFF. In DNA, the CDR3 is TGTGCCAGCAGCCAAAGACTAGCTCAGAACAATGAGCAGTTCTTC.

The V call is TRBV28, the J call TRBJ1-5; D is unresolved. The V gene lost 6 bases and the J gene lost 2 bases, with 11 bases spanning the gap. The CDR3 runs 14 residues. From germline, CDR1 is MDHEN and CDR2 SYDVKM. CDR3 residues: CASSPGGGNQPQHF. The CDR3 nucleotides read TGTGCCAGCAGCCCGGGAGGAGGCAATCAGCCCCAGCATTTT. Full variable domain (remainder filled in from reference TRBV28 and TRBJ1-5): DVKVTQSSRYLVKRTGEKVFLECVQDMDHENMFWYRQDPGLGLRLIYFSYDVKMKEKGDIPEGYSVSREKKERFSLILESASTNQTSMYLCASSPGGGNQPQHFGDGTRLSIL.

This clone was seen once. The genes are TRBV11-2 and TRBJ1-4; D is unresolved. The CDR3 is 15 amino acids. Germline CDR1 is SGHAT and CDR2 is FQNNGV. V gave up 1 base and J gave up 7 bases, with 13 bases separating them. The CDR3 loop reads CASSLGWGGGEKLFF. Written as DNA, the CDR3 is TGTGCCAGCAGCTTAGGTTGGGGAGGCGGTGAAAAACTGTTTTTT.

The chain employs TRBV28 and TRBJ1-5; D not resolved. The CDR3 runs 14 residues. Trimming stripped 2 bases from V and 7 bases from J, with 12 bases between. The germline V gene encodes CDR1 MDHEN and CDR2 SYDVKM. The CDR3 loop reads CASSLGNGRQPQHF. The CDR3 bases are TGTGCCAGCAGTTTAGGGAACGGGAGACAGCCCCAGCATTTT. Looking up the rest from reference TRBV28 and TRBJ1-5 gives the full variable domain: DVKVTQSSRYLVKRTGEKVFLECVQDMDHENMFWYRQDPGLGLRLIYFSYDVKMKEKGDIPEGYSVSREKKERFSLILESASTNQTSMYLCASSLGNGRQPQHFGDGTRLSIL.

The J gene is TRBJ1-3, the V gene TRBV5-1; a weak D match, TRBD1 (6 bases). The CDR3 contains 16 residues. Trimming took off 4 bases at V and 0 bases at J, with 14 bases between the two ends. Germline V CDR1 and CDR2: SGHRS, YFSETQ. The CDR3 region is CASSPTGPSSGNTIYF. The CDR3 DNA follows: TGCGCCAGCAGCCCGACAGGCCCTTCCTCTGGAAACACCATATATTTT. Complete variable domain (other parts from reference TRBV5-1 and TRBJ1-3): KAGVTQTPRYLIKTRGQQVTLSCSPISGHRSVSWYQQTPGQGLQFLFEYFSETQRNKGNFPGRFSGRQFSNSRSEMNVSTLELGDSALYLCASSPTGPSSGNTIYFGEGSWLTVV.

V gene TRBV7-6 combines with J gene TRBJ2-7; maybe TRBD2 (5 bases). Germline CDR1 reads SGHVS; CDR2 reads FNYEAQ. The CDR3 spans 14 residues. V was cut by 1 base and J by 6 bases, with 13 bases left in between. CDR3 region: CASSLGELRTEQYF. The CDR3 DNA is TGTGCCAGCAGCTTAGGGGAGTTGAGAACCGAGCAGTACTTC.

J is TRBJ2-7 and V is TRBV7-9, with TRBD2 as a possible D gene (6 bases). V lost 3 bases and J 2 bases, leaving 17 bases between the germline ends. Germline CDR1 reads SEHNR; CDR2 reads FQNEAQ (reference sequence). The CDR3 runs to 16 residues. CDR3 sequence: CASSLGTGTLTYEQYF. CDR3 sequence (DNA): TGTGCCAGCAGCTTGGGAACCGGGACTCTTACCTACGAGCAGTACTTC.

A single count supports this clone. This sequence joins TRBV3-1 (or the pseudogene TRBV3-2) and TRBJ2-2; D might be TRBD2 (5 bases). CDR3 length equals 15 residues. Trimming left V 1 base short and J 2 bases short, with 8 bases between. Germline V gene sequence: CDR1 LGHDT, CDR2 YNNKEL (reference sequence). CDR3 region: CASSQVEGNTGELFF. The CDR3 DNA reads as TGTGCCAGCAGCCAAGTCGAGGGTAACACCGGGGAGCTGTTTTTT.

CDR3 protein: CASSDGTARSPLHF. The CDR3 DNA follows: TGTGCCAGCAGTGATGGGACAGCGCGTTCACCCCTCCACTTT. The chain carries TRBV6-1 and TRBJ1-6, with TRBD1 identical over 7 bases. V lost 3 bases, J lost 9 bases, and 5 bases stayed unmatched. The CDR3 length is 14 residues. Germline CDR1 is MNHNS and CDR2 is SASEGT.